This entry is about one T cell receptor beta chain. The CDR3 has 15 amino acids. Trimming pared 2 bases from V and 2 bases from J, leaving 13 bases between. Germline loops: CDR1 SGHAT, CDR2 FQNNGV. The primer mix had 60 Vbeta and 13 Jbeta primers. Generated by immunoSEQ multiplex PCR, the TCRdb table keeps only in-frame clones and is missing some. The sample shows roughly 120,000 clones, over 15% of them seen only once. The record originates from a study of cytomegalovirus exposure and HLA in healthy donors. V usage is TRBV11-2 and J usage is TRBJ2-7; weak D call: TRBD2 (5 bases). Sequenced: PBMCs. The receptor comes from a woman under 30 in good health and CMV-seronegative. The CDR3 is CASSLWFPGTYEQYF. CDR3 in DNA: TGTGCCAGCAGCTTATGGTTTCCCGGGACCTACGAGCAGTACTTC. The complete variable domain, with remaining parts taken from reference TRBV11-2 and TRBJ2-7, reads EAGVAQSPRYKIIEKRQSVAFWCNPISGHATLYWYQQILGQGPKLLIQFQNNGVVDDSQLPKDRFSAERLKGVDSTLKIQPAKLEDSAVYLCASSLWFPGTYEQYFGPGTRLTVT.